A selection of T cell receptor beta chains follows, all from one sample in a study of T cells expressing NK-cell markers. TCRdb re-called the 5' RACE reads; every CDR3 protein appears as one record, without DNA. The table lists approximately 380,000 distinct CDR3 sequences. The specimen was blood T cells: a sorted CD56 or NKG2C T cell subset, CD4+ or CD8+ T cells, or bulk PBMC T cells (not recorded which). These receptors all stem from a man aged 18-75 years in good health. Each CDR3 is given with its conserved first and last residue.

TRBJ2-1 TRBV7-2 CASSLDWTTHNEQFF
TRBJ2-2 TRBV20-1 CSARTSGGSDTGELFF
TRBJ1-6 TRBV28 CASARTGRNNSPLHF
TRBJ2-3 TRBV21-1 CASSTGGGVPAQYF
TRBJ2-2 TRBV11-2 CASRQRRELFF
TRBJ2-6 TRBV12-3/TRBV12-4 CASSPLYPSSGANVLTF
TRBJ2-1 TRBV7-9 CAIPPGGGQISYNEQFF
TRBJ2-3 TRBV11-2 CASSYRGSGGGGSTDTQYF
TRBJ2-3 TRBV30 CAWRRWGVTDTQYF
TRBJ1-4 TRBV7-9 CASSRPRDSEKLFF
TRBJ2-1 TRBV27 CASSFGLAGGQNEQFF
TRBJ2-3 TRBV20-1 CSASARGLRGGLDTQYF
TRBJ2-7 TRBV19 CASSSSPNGGVGEQYF
TRBJ1-1 TRBV16 CASSRTGYEAFF
TRBJ2-4 TRBV2 CASSGPSSRDRGPNLAKNIQYF